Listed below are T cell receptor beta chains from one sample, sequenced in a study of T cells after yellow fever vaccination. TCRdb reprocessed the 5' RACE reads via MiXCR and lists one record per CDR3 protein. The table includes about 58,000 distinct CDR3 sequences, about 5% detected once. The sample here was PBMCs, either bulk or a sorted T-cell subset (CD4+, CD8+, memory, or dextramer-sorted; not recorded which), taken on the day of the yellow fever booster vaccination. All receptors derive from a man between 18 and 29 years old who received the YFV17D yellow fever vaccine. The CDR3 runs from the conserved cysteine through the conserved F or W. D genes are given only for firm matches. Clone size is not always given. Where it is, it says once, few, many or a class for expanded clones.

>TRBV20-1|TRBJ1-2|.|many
CSAPLFGGYTF
TGCAGTGCTCCGCTGTTCGGCGGCTACACCTTC
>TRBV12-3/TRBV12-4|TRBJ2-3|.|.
CASSLSDTQYF
TGTGCCAGCAGTTTGTCAGATACGCAGTATTTT
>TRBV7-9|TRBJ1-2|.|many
CADKKVAANYGYTF
TGTGCCGATAAAAAGGTGGCAGCAAACTATGGCTACACCTTC
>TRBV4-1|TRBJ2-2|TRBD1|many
CASSHTGDTGELFF
TGCGCCAGCAGCCACACAGGGGACACCGGGGAGCTGTTTTTT
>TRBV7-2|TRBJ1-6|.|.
CASSLRGRGQSPLHF
TGTGCCAGCAGCTTAAGGGGACGAGGGCAATCACCCCTCCACTTT
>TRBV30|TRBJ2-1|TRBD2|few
CATIEGTIYNEQFF
TGTGCCACAATAGAGGGGACTATCTACAATGAGCAGTTCTTC
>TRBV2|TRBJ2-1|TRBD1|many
CASSMDRGAYNEQFF
TGTGCCAGCAGTATGGACAGGGGGGCCTACAATGAGCAGTTCTTC
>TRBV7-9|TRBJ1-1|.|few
CASSLPRFKIMNTEAFF
TGTGCCAGCAGCCTCCCCCGGTTCAAAATCATGAACACTGAAGCTTTCTTT
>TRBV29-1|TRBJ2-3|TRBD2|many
CSVESSGGQTSTDTQYF
TGCAGCGTTGAGTCTAGCGGGGGACAAACTAGCACAGATACGCAGTATTTT
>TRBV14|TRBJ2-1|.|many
CASSLFKREQFF
TGTGCCAGCAGCCTTTTCAAGAGGGAGCAGTTCTTC
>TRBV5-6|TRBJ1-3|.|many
CASSFGRTIYF
TGTGCCAGCAGCTTCGGGAGGACCATATATTTT
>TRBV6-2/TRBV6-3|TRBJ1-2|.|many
CASSFRLTGYGYTF
TGTGCCAGCAGTTTCCGTCTGACAGGCTATGGCTACACCTTC
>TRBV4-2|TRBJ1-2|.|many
CASSQEALSLGRYTF
TGTGCCAGCAGCCAAGAAGCCCTCTCCTTGGGCCGCTACACCTTC
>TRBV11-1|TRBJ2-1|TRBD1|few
CAAGDRGGNEQFF
TGTGCCGCAGGGGACAGGGGGGGGAATGAGCAGTTCTTC
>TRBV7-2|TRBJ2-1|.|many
CASSLGGHEQFF
TGTGCCAGCAGCTTAGGCGGCCATGAGCAGTTCTTC
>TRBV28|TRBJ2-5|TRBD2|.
CASTSGGGPRETQYF
TGTGCCAGCACCTCGGGAGGGGGACCCCGAGAGACCCAGTACTTC
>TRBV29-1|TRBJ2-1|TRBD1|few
CSEATGPYNEQFF
TGCAGCGAGGCGACAGGGCCATACAATGAGCAGTTCTTC
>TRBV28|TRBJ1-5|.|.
CASSFPGGGSPQHF
TGTGCCAGCAGTTTCCCCGGGGGGGGGTCTCCCCAGCATTTT
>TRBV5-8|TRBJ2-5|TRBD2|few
CASSFGTSGEETQYF
TGTGCCAGCAGCTTCGGGACTAGCGGGGAAGAGACCCAGTACTTC
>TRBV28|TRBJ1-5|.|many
CASSRNRDNQPQHF
TGTGCCAGCAGCCGGAACAGGGACAATCAGCCCCAGCATTTT
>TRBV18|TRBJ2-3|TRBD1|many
CASSTTGGGTDTQYF
TGTGCCAGCTCGACGACAGGGGGCGGCACAGATACGCAGTATTTT
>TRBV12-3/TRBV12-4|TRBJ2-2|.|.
CASSLQGVGTGELFF
TGTGCCAGCAGTTTACAAGGGGTCGGCACCGGGGAGCTGTTTTTT
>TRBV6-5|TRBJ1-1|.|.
CASSYSVSGVTEAFF
TGTGCCAGCAGTTACTCGGTCTCCGGGGTCACTGAAGCTTTCTTT
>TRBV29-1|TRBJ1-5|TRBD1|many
CSVELTGALQPQHF
TGCAGCGTTGAGTTGACAGGGGCACTCCAGCCCCAGCATTTT
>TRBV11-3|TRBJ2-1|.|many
CASSPHPGQEQFF
TGTGCCAGCAGCCCGCACCCCGGACAGGAGCAGTTCTTC
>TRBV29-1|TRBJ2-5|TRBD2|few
CSVAASGGQETQYF
TGCAGCGTTGCGGCTAGCGGGGGGCAAGAGACCCAGTACTTC
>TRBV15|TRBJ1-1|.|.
CATSRVRNTEAFF
TGTGCCACCAGCAGAGTCCGCAACACTGAAGCTTTCTTT
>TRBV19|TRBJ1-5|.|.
CASSIIIGRDQPQHF
TGTGCCAGTAGTATTATAATCGGCCGGGATCAGCCCCAGCATTTT
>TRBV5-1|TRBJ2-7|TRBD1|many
CASSPGQGVHEQYF
TGCGCCAGCAGCCCGGGACAGGGTGTGCACGAGCAGTACTTC
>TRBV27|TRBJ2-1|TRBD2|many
CASSFGVGGVAEQFF
TGTGCCAGCAGTTTTGGGGTTGGGGGGGTAGCCGAGCAGTTCTTC
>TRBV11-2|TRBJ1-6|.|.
CASSPEGYSPLHF
TGTGCCAGCAGCCCAGAAGGATATTCACCCCTCCACTTT
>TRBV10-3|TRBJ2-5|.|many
CAITPGRDGETQYF
TGTGCCATCACTCCAGGCCGGGACGGAGAGACCCAGTACTTC
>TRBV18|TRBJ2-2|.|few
CATPRRDTGELFF
TGTGCCACCCCCCGAAGGGACACCGGGGAGCTGTTTTTT
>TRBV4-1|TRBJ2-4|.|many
CASSHRAGGDIQYF
TGCGCCAGCAGCCATAGGGCAGGGGGGGACATTCAGTACTTC
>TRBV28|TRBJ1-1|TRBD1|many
CASSTPRDRVGGTEAFF
TGTGCCAGCAGCACTCCCCGGGACAGGGTAGGGGGCACTGAAGCTTTCTTT
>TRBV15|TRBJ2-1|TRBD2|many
CATSRELAPYNEQFF
TGTGCCACCAGCAGAGAACTAGCGCCCTACAATGAGCAGTTCTTC
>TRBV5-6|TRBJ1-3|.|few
CASSLSGIGTYF
TGTGCCAGCAGCTTGAGCGGTATCGGGACGTATTTT
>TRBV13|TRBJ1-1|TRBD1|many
CASSDRERAFF
TGTGCCAGCAGCGACAGGGAAAGAGCTTTCTTT
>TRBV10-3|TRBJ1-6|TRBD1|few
CAISSYRDRGRNPSPLHF
TGTGCCATCAGTAGCTACCGGGACAGGGGGCGAAATCCTTCACCCCTCCACTTT
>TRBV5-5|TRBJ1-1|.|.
CASSTLSVDTEAFF
TGTGCCAGCAGCACCCTCTCCGTGGACACTGAAGCTTTCTTT
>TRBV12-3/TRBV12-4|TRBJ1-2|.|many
CASSFRQNYGYTF
TGTGCCAGCAGTTTTCGGCAAAACTATGGCTACACCTTC
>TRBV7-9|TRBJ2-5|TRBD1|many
CASSLLQGLEETQYF
TGTGCCAGCAGCCTACTACAGGGGCTGGAAGAGACCCAGTACTTC
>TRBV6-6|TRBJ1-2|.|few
CASSMTSYTF
TGTGCCAGCAGCATGACAAGCTACACCTTC
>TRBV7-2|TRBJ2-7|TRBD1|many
CASSYLDRVYEQYF
TGTGCCAGCAGCTATTTGGACAGGGTGTACGAGCAGTACTTC
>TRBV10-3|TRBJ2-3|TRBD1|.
CAISPLDRGEGDTQYF
TGTGCCATCAGTCCCTTGGACAGGGGGGAAGGAGATACGCAGTATTTT
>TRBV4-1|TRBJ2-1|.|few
CASSQGRNRVGSYNEQFF
TGCGCCAGCAGCCAGGGACGAAACAGGGTAGGGTCCTACAATGAGCAGTTCTTC